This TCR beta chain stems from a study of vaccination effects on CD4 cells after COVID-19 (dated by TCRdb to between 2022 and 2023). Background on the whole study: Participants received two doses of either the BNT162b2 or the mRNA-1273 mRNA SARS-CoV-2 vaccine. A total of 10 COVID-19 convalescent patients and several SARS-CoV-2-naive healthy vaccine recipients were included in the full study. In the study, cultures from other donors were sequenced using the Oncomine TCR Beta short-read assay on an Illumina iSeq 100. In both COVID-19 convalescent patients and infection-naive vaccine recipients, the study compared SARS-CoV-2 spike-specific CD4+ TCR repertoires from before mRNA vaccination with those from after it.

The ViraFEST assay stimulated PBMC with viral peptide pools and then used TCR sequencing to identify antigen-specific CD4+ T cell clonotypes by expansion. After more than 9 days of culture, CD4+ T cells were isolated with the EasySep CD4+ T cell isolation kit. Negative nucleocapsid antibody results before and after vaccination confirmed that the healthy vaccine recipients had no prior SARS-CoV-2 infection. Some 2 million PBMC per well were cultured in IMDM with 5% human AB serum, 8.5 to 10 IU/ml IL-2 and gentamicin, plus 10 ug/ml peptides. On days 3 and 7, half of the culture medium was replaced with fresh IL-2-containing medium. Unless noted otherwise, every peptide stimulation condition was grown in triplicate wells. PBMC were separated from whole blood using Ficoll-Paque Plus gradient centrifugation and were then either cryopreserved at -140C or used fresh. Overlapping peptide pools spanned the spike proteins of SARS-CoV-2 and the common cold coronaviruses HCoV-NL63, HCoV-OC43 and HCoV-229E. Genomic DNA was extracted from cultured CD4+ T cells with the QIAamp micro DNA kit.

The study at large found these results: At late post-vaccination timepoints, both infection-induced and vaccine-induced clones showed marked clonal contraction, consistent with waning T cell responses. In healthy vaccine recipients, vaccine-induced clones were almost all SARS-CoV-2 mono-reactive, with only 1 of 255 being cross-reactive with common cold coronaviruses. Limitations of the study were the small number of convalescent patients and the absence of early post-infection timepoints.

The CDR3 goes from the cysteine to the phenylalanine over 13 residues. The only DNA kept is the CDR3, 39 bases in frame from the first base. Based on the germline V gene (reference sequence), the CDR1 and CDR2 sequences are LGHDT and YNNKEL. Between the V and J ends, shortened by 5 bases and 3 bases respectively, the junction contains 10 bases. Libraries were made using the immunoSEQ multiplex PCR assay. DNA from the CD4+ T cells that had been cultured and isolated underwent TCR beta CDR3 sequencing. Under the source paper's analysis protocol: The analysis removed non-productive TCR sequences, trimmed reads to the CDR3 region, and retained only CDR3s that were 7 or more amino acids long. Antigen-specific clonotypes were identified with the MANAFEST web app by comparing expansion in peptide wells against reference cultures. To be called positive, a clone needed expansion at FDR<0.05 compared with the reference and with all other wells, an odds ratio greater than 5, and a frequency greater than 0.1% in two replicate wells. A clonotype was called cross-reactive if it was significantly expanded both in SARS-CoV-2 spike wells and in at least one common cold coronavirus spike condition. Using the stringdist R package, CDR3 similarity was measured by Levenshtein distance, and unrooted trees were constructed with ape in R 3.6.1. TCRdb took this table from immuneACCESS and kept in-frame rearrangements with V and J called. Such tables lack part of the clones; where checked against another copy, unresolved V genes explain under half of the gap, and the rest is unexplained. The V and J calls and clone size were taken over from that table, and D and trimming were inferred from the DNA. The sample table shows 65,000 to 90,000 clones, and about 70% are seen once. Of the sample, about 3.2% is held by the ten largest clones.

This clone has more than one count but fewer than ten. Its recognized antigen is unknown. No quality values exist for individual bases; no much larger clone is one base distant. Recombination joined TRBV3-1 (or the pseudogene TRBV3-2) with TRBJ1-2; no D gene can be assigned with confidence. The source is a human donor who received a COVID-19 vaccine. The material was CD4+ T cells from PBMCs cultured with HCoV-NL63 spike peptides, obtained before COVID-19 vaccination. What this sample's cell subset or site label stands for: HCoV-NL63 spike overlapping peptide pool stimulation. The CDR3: CASSTQIDYGYTF. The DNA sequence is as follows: TGTGCCAGCAGCACTCAAATCGACTATGGCTACACCTTC.